What follows are 19 T cell receptor beta chains derived from one specimen sequenced in a study of T cell changes during pregnancy in multiple sclerosis. The method was immunoSEQ multiplex PCR; TCRdb's version includes in-frame clones alone and lacks a portion of them. The data contain approximately 40,000 clones, 88% of them singletons. The sequences come from CD4+ T cells from peripheral blood mononuclear cells, collected in the second trimester of pregnancy. Receptor source: a female donor with multiple sclerosis, enrolled in a pregnancy study.

J is TRBJ2-3 and V is TRBV5-1, with no clear D. V was clipped by 4 bases and J by 6 bases, with 9 bases between them. This CDR3 is 12 amino acids long. CDR1 is SGHRS and CDR2 is YFSETQ in the germline V gene. CDR3 DNA: TGCGCCAGCAGCACCCTAGGTGATACGCAGTATTTT. As protein: CASSTLGDTQYF.

CDR3 nucleotides: TGTGCCACGCGGCAGGGGGGCACTGAAGCTTTCTTT. It yields the protein CATRQGGTEAFF. This sequence joins TRBV30 and TRBJ1-1; TRBD1 agrees at 7 bases. Trimming cost V 8 bases and J 4 bases; bases outside gene matches: 7. The CDR3 contains 12 residues. Germline V gene lookup returns CDR1 GTSNPN and CDR2 SVGIG (reference sequence). Full variable domain (remainder filled in from reference TRBV30 and TRBJ1-1): SQTIHQWPATLVQPVGSPLSLECTVEGTSNPNLYWYRQAAGRGLQLLFYSVGIGQISSEVPQNLSASRPQDRQFILSSKKLLLSDSGFYLCATRQGGTEAFFGQGTRLTVV.

This clone has only one observation. This chain uses TRBV20-1 with TRBJ2-3, with D perhaps matching TRBD2 (5 bases). In germline, CDR1 is DFQATT, CDR2 SNEGSKA (reference sequence). The germline V and J ends were trimmed by 6 bases and 9 bases, with 13 bases remaining between them. The CDR3 loop spans 11 amino acids. CDR3 sequence: CSATTDLTQYF. CDR3 nucleotides: TGCAGTGCCACAACGGACTTAACGCAGTATTTT.

In DNA form, the CDR3 reads TGTGCCATCAGAAATAGCTCCTACAATGAGCAGTTCTTC. Its translation is CAIRNSSYNEQFF. This chain links TRBV10-3 with TRBJ2-1; D gene ambiguous. Germline V lookup: CDR1 ENHRY, CDR2 SYGVKD. The CDR3 spans 13 residues. The V end lost 6 bases, the J end lost 0 bases, and 6 bases lay between the germline ends.

The chain couples TRBV19 to TRBJ2-2; D is perhaps TRBD1 (6 bases). Germline-derived CDR1 and CDR2 are LNHDA and SQIVND (reference sequence). Trimming shortened V by 1 base and J by 1 base, and 7 bases separated the two germline ends. The CDR3 has 15 residues. This CDR3 is CASSIGGQNTGELFF. For the CDR3, the DNA is TGTGCCAGTAGTATAGGGGGACAGAACACCGGGGAGCTGTTTTTT.

The chain links TRBV15 to TRBJ2-5; D perhaps matches TRBD2 (6 bases). Trimming cost V 0 bases and J 4 bases, with 9 bases left between them. The CDR3 spans 14 residues. Looked up from germline, CDR1 is LNHNV and CDR2 is YYDKDF (reference sequence). CDR3 in DNA: TGTGCCACCAGCAGAGATAAACTAGCAGAGACCCAGTACTTC. This encodes CATSRDKLAETQYF. The variable domain in full, completed from reference TRBV15 and TRBJ2-5, reads DAMVIQNPRYQVTQFGKPVTLSCSQTLNHNVMYWYQQKSSQAPKLLFHYYDKDFNNEADTPDNFQSRRPNTSFCFLDIRSPGLGDTAMYLCATSRDKLAETQYFGPGTRLLVL.

The chain combines TRBV6-1 with TRBJ1-2, with a weak D call TRBD1 (6 bases). Germline V gene lookup returns CDR1 MNHNS and CDR2 SASEGT. CDR3 length: 13 amino acids. The V end was cut by 5 bases, the J end by 2 bases, with 9 bases between. The CDR3 reads CASSPTGNYGYTF. The CDR3 DNA follows: TGTGCCAGCAGTCCCACAGGGAACTATGGCTACACCTTC.

V usage is TRBV7-9 and J usage is TRBJ2-3; TRBD1 matches at 7 bases. V shed 5 bases, J shed 3 bases, and the junction held 5 bases outside the gene matches. Per the germline V gene, CDR1 is SEHNR and CDR2 is FQNEAQ (reference sequence). This CDR3 is built from 14 residues. In nucleotides, the CDR3 is TGTGCCAGCAGCCTATGGGACAGAACAGATACGCAGTATTTT. As protein: CASSLWDRTDTQYF.

V is TRBV14 and J is TRBJ2-7; no clear D. CDR3 size: 15 residues. CDR1 and CDR2 (germline): SGHDN, FVKESK. Trimming cost V 5 bases and J 2 bases, with 16 bases left between them. CDR3 sequence: CASSSLGRPPYEQYF. CDR3 nucleotide sequence: TGTGCCAGCAGCTCACTGGGCAGGCCCCCCTACGAGCAGTACTTC.

V gene TRBV19 combines with J gene TRBJ2-1; D is ambiguous. The CDR3 totals 14 residues. V was cut by 6 bases and J by 0 bases, with 9 bases left in between. CDR1 and CDR2 from the germline V gene are LNHDA and SQIVND (reference sequence). The CDR3 DNA follows: TGTGCCAGTAGACCGGCAGGCTCCTACAATGAGCAGTTCTTC. This codes for CASRPAGSYNEQFF.

The chain combines TRBV5-4 with TRBJ2-7; 7 bases match TRBD1. The germline CDR1 and CDR2 sequences are SGHNT and YYREEE (reference sequence). J was trimmed by 5 bases and V by 0 bases; bases with no gene match: 5. The CDR3 runs to 14 residues. The CDR3 DNA is TGTGCCAGCAGCTTGGTTCCGGGACAGAACGAGCAGTACTTC. It encodes CASSLVPGQNEQYF.

With respect to this clone: In the same sample, other DNA sequences code for this CDR3. The chain joins TRBV19 to TRBJ2-3; TRBD2 matches 12 bases. CDR3 length equals 13 residues. V was clipped by 8 bases and J by 4 bases; unmatched bases: 1. Germline V gene lookup returns CDR1 LNHDA and CDR2 SQIVND (reference sequence). The CDR3 here is CASRLAGADTQYF. Written as DNA, the CDR3 is TGTGCCAGTCGACTAGCGGGAGCAGATACGCAGTATTTT.

V is TRBV5-1 and J is TRBJ2-5; D is perhaps TRBD2 (6 bases). From germline, CDR1 is SGHRS and CDR2 YFSETQ. The germline V and J ends were trimmed by 4 bases and 5 bases, with 18 bases remaining between them. The CDR3 loop spans 15 amino acids. In DNA form, the CDR3 reads TGCGCCAGCAGCAATCCGGGACTTAAAAGGGAGACCCAGTACTTC. Translation: CASSNPGLKRETQYF.

The chain couples TRBV6-1 to TRBJ1-2; TRBD1 might be the D (6 bases). This CDR3 contains 17 residues. The germline V gene has CDR1 MNHNS and CDR2 SASEGT. Between the trimmed V and J ends, which lost 1 base and 4 bases, there was a span of 19 bases. The CDR3 loop reads CASSEVSARTASYGYTF. CDR3 nucleotide sequence: TGTGCCAGCAGTGAAGTTTCTGCCCGGACAGCCTCCTATGGCTACACCTTC.

The CDR3 is CASSHRGDRGHEQYF. CDR3 sequence (DNA): TGTGCCAGCAGCCATAGAGGAGACAGGGGACACGAGCAGTACTTC. The chain carries TRBV5-4 and TRBJ2-7; 8 nucleotides agree with TRBD1. The length of the CDR3 is 15 residues. Unmatched junction bases numbered 11, after V lost 4 bases and J lost 5 bases. Germline assignment: CDR1 SGHNT and CDR2 YYREEE (reference sequence).

The chain is built from TRBV5-1 and TRBJ1-3, with 9 bases lining up with TRBD1. Germline CDR1 reads SGHRS; CDR2 reads YFSETQ. The CDR3 consists of 16 residues. V dropped 4 bases and J dropped 4; count of bases not matched to a gene: 9. CDR3 in DNA: TGCGCCAGCAGCCCACAACAGGGGGCCGGCGGAAACACCATATATTTT. It specifies CASSPQQGAGGNTIYF.

The gene calls are TRBV4-3 and TRBJ1-4, with D unresolved. CDR3 length: 15 residues. Germline loops: CDR1 LGHNA, CDR2 YSLEER. Deletions cut 0 bases from V and 10 bases from J, with 15 bases between. The CDR3 DNA reads as TGCGCCAGCAGCCAAGATTCGAGGTTAGGAGTAAAACTGTTTTTT. Encoded protein: CASSQDSRLGVKLFF.

The V gene is TRBV11-2, the J gene TRBJ2-2; D may be TRBD1 (6 bases). Germline values: CDR1 SGHAT, CDR2 FQNNGV. The V end lost 3 bases, the J end lost 6 bases, and 14 bases lay between the germline ends. The CDR3 has 15 residues. The CDR3 coding sequence is TGTGCCAGCAGCTTTGGGACACTGGGGCCCGGGGAGCTGTTTTTT. Encoded protein: CASSFGTLGPGELFF.

This rearrangement joins TRBV19 to TRBJ1-5, with D uncertain. Trimming shortened V by 9 bases and J by 4 bases, and 16 bases separated the two germline ends. The CDR3 length is 14 residues. The V gene's germline CDR1 is LNHDA and CDR2 SQIVND (reference sequence). CDR3 amino acids: CASDMRLINQPQHF. The CDR3, as DNA: TGTGCCAGCGATATGAGGCTTATTAATCAGCCCCAGCATTTT.